The present entry profiles one T cell receptor (beta chain) with its context. The sample is drawn from a study of OX40 agonist ivuxolimab in advanced cancers. TCRdb's copy holds only in-frame clones and misses some; the assay was immunoSEQ multiplex PCR. The table records about 84,000 clones, nearly 95% of them present only once. Material: CD4+ or CD8+ T cells sorted from blood, obtained in a trial of the OX40 agonist ivuxolimab. This receptor was obtained from an adult with an advanced solid tumor such as melanoma, head and neck, liver or kidney cancer.

The CDR3 DNA sequence: TGCGCCAGCAGCTTTGGGACAGGAGGGTACGAGCAGTACTTC. Amino acids: CASSFGTGGYEQYF. The chain couples TRBV5-1 to TRBJ2-7; 8 bases are a match to TRBD1. V was pared by 2 bases and J by 4 bases, with 5 bases of the junction left unmatched. The germline V gene encodes CDR1 SGHRS and CDR2 YFSETQ. This CDR3 has 14 amino acids. The full variable domain, in which reference TRBV5-1 and TRBJ2-7 provide the parts outside the CDR3, is KAGVTQTPRYLIKTRGQQVTLSCSPISGHRSVSWYQQTPGQGLQFLFEYFSETQRNKGNFPGRFSGRQFSNSRSEMNVSTLELGDSALYLCASSFGTGGYEQYFGPGTRLTVT.